This T cell receptor (beta chain) derives from a study of control samples from healthy donors and cancer patients. Data came from immunoSEQ multiplex PCR; TCRdb stores just in-frame clones and leaves some out. The top ten clones hold around 5.9% of a sample with tens of thousands of clones, around 89% of them seen once. Germline V gene data show CDR1 as GTSNPN and CDR2 as SVGIG (reference sequence). The CDR3 has 14 residues. Trimming cost V 0 bases and J 4 bases; bases outside gene matches: 1. This receptor was taken from a man in his 60s with colorectal cancer. Material for sequencing was PBMCs. This rearrangement joins TRBV30 to TRBJ2-7, with TRBD2 identical over 12 bases. This CDR3 is CAWSVGLAGYEQYF. CDR3 sequence (DNA): TGTGCCTGGAGTGTGGGACTAGCGGGTTACGAGCAGTACTTC.